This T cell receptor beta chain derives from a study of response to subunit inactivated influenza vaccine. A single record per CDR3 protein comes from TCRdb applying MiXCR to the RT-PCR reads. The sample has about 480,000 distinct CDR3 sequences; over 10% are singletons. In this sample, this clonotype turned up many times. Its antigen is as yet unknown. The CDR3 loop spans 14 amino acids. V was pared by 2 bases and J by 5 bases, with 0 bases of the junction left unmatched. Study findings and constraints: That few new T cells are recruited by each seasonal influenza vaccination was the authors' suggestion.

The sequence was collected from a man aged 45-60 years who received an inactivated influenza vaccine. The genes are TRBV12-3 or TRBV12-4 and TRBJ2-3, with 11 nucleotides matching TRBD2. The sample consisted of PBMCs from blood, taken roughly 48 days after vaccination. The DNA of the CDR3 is TGTGCCAGCAGTTTAACTAGCGGGAGAGATACGCAGTATTTT. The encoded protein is CASSLTSGRDTQYF.